This T cell receptor beta chain was sequenced in a study of shared clonotypes between healthy human individuals. Study-wide results and caveats: Generally, naive subsets (rather than memory subsets) showed larger estimated richness.

Using immunoSEQ multiplex PCR, the repertoire was profiled, and TCRdb retains in-frame clones only, with some absent. Here the sample spans 950,000 to 1,100,000 clones, roughly 80% being singletons. A word on this clone: Its antigen is unknown.

The CDR3 covers 14 residues. The germline CDR1 and CDR2 sequences are SQVTM and ANQGSEA. Trimming stripped 6 bases from V and 1 base from J, with 12 bases between. The chain combines TRBV29-1 with TRBJ2-2, with D possibly being TRBD1 (6 bases). Sequencing was performed on memory CD4+ T cells sorted from blood. Subset specified: CD45RA-negative fraction. The TCR comes from a man aged 18 to 29 in good health. Here the CDR3 DNA reads TGCAGCGTGAGGGGGACAAGGAACACCGGGGAGCTGTTTTTT. Translated, it gives CSVRGTRNTGELFF.